This T cell receptor beta chain was captured in a study of CDR3 diversity in severe acne. TCRdb re-analysed the PCR reads in MiXCR, keeping a single row per CDR3 protein. This table has over 100,000 distinct CDR3 sequences, 51% appearing once. The clonotype comes from a male donor with acne. Sequencing was done on a sample of blood.

The CDR3 nucleotides are TGTGCCAGCAGCCAAGGATATATAGTGACTAGCGGGGGCACAGATACGCAGTATTTT. This translates into CASSQGYIVTSGGTDTQYF. The V and J genes are TRBV14 and TRBJ2-3, with 11 bases that match TRBD2. Trimming removed 1 base from V and 1 base from J; junction bases left unmatched: 10. Per the germline V gene, CDR1 is SGHDN and CDR2 is FVKESK. This CDR3 contains 19 residues. The full variable domain, in which reference TRBV14 and TRBJ2-3 provide the parts outside the CDR3, is EAGVTQFPSHSVIEKGQTVTLRCDPISGHDNLYWYRRVMGKEIKFLLHFVKESKQDESGMPNNRFLAERTGGTYSTLKVQPAELEDSGVYFCASSQGYIVTSGGTDTQYFGPGTRLTVL.